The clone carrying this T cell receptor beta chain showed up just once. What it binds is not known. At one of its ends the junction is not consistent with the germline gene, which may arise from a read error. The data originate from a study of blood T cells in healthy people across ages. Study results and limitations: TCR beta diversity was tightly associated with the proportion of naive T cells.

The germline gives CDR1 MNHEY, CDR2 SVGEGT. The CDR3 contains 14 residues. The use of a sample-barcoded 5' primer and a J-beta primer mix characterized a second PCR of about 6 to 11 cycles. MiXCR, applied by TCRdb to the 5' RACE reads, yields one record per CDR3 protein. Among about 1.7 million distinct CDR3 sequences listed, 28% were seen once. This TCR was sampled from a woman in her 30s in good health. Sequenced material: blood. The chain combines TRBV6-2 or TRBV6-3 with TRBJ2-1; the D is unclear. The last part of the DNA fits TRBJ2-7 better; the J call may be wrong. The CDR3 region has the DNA TGTGCCAGCGGTTACCGACAAATTATAAATGAGCAGTACTTC. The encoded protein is CASGYRQIINEQYF.